The following is a T cell receptor beta chain sequence with its context. Which antigen it targets is not known. No base qualities exist here, and no much larger clone lies one base off it. This entry belongs to a study of cytomegalovirus exposure and HLA in healthy donors (TCRdb year 2017). Turning to the overall study: In an earlier analysis of roughly 590 of the donors, around 290 Gb of sequence data and 100 million or so unique TCR beta sequences from approximately 180 million T cells were reported. An early release that covered 500 to 800 HLA-typed donors contained approximately 290 gigabases of sequencing data and tens of millions of unique TCR sequences. Of the approximately 370 genotyped donors, less than 90% were placed in the genetic ancestry cluster associated with self-reported Caucasian donors. The aim of the study was to test whether cataloging public T cell receptors could identify signatures of past pathogen exposure. The T cell repertoires of several hundred subjects were profiled by immunosequencing and related to cytomegalovirus serostatus. A separate validation cohort of some 130 different subjects was used in addition to the approximately 700-subject first cohort. High-throughput TCR immunosequencing, statistical association of individual TCRs with disease status, and machine learning were combined to predict cytomegalovirus infection status. A later analysis re-analyzed previously published TCR beta repertoires from several hundred donors and added high-resolution HLA genotyping to study TCR occurrence patterns. The later analysis used no new phenotypic data to find candidate immune exposures, relying instead on TCR beta sequences and their occurrence across donors. An earlier analysis of around 580 of the donors used high-throughput TCR beta sequencing to judge whether each TCR beta V gene segment behaved as functional or pseudogenic. Alongside the repertoire data, information on donor age, sex, ethnicity and CMV serostatus was compiled. In a later genetic analysis, genome-wide SNP genotypes for about 65% of the 666 donors were used, and that subset was treated as a discovery cohort. All discovery cohort repertoires had been generated using a single sequencing platform. Class I and class II HLA loci were covered by the typing at four-digit resolution. Typing coverage differed by locus: A, B, C, DRB1 and DQB1 were typed in roughly 620-630 donors, DQA1 in approximately 520, DPA1 in some 610, and DPB1 in 472. Roughly 5 DR-DQ haplotypes were treated as single units for association and clustering because of strong linkage in the cohort. Among several hundred genotyped donors of the cohort, an average of around 240,000 unique TCR beta nucleotide sequences was sequenced per donor, of which about 19% were non-productive.

In total, 630 or so healthy bone marrow donors made up the cohort. At the time of sampling, every cohort member was nominally healthy, though immune exposures that went unrecorded were likely present. The donor was CMV seronegative and belonged to the group of more than 300 seronegative cohort members. A peripheral blood sample was collected from each donor, and TCR beta sequencing was performed on peripheral blood mononuclear cells. The Qiagen DNeasy Blood Extraction Kit was used to extract genomic DNA from the blood cell samples. Results and caveats for the whole study, not just this receptor: Broadly in line with IMGT annotations, most TCR beta V segments showed up in productive rearrangements about 87% or about 30% of the time in an earlier analysis of several hundred of the donors. In a later analysis, the rate of TCR association differed among HLA loci, with DRB1 alleles having the most associated TCRs and HLA-C alleles having the fewest. Linkage disequilibrium might explain the correlated functional status among segregating V segments, but an unknown experimental factor could not be ruled out. When HLA alleles, especially DR and DQ, strongly co-occurred, attributing TCR associations to individual alleles was difficult. In the study, roughly 160 TCR beta chains were listed as associated with cytomegalovirus. The classifier was reported to diagnose cytomegalovirus status with high specificity and sensitivity in both the original and validation cohorts. A later genetic analysis reported fewer N-insertions in productive TCRs among donors in an Asian-associated ancestry cluster than the roughly 700-donor mean. A further reported finding was that TCR beta sequences accurately predicted the HLA-A and HLA-B alleles for most subjects in the first cohort. An association between a missense DCLRE1C variant and V-gene and J-gene trimming of TCR beta chains was found in a later genetic analysis and replicated in an independent cohort. Sequencing depth was assumed to be roughly uniform across donors in the presence/absence analyses, though that assumption may not hold. HLA typing was unavailable for some donors at each locus, so association tests used only the typed subset. A later analysis reported that several top co-occurrence clusters appeared linked to parvovirus B19, influenza, CMV and Epstein-Barr virus. For the cohort, immune exposure information was limited to CMV serostatus. In vitro tests confirmed that three of the cytomegalovirus-associated TCR beta chains recognize cytomegalovirus antigens. Approximately 18 rarely observed V segments, including chromosome 9 orphons, were excluded from the earlier analysis of about 500 of the donors because counts were too low. The authors suggested that the approach could potentially be generalized to other disease states and immunological phenotypes. Most CMV-associated TCR beta chains appeared to be HLA-restricted in a later analysis, and the HLA associations seemed to be driven largely by CMV exposure. While some public TCRs were present in many individuals, most TCR sequences turned up only very rarely across donors. Specific HLA alleles were associated with 15,000 to 20,000 TCR beta sequences at a false discovery rate of 0.05 in a later analysis. This cohort had only TCR beta chains sequenced, and the lack of alpha or paired-chain data limited which features could be detected. Some IMGT-functional V segments, including TRBV6-2 and TRBV6-3, could not be distinguished by the 87-base-pair reads and were therefore excluded. The sequencing pipeline was judged likely to have produced a cluster of highly shared sequence variants as a technical artifact. A later analysis found that HLA-associated TCR beta chains were more clonally expanded and had lower generation probabilities than equally common non-associated chains.

CDR1 and CDR2 (SGHTA, FQGNSA) derive from the germline V gene. Relative to germline, V is 4 bases shorter and J is 2 bases shorter, with 9 bases between their ends. Its CDR3 holds 14 amino acids, cysteine through phenylalanine. Just the 42-base CDR3 DNA is kept, in frame starting at base 1. Libraries came from the immunoSEQ multiplex PCR assay. A mixture of 60 forward primers for TCR Vbeta segments and 13 reverse primers for TCR Jbeta segments was used in the multiplex PCR. The CDR3 region of rearranged TCR beta genes was amplified from genomic DNA by a multiplex PCR assay. On the Illumina HiSeq System, the amplified TCR beta libraries were sequenced as 87-base-pair reads. Per the original workflow: In a later analysis, some 80 million unique TCR beta chains were counted across the roughly 670 repertoires, and approximately 11 million of these chains were shared by at least two donors. Raw reads were error-corrected and collapsed into unique sequences by a nearest-neighbor algorithm in which closely related sequences were merged to remove PCR and sequencing errors. To assign V, D and J gene segments, CDR3 sequences were aligned to IMGT reference sequences. For a sequence to be retained, a match of at least six nucleotides to both a V gene segment and a J gene segment was required. A rearrangement counted as productive if the CDR3 had no stop codons and remained in frame with V and J, and every other rearrangement counted as non-productive. Following IMGT convention, CDR3 was defined as the stretch from the second conserved V-encoded cysteine to the conserved J-encoded phenylalanine. In an earlier analysis of around 570 of the donors, sequences lacking an unambiguous match to a single V gene segment were excluded. An earlier analysis of 587 of the donors called V segments functional above 56.7% productive rearrangements and segregating when the between-donor standard deviation exceeded 5%. A statistical classification framework was developed to diagnose cytomegalovirus status using the catalog of TCR beta chain sequences. V and J gene assignment, in a later analysis, came from comparing TCR nucleotide sequences with IMGT/GENE-DB human TR gene sequences. In a later analysis, CDR3 sequences and most-parsimonious VDJ recombination scenarios were assigned using the TCRdist pipeline. In a later analysis, every TCR beta chain was defined by the combination of its CDR3 amino acid sequence and its V-gene family, and reads without a unique V-gene family were dropped. To address suspected cross-contamination and a sequencing artifact, a later analysis removed roughly 640 highly shared, low-generation-probability nucleotide sequences. In a later analysis, a clonal expansion index for each public chain was calculated from normalized within-repertoire ranks of inferred template counts. In a later analysis, generation probabilities were computed using a VDJ recombination model fitted to out-of-frame rearrangements, and the results were checked against IGoR. In a later analysis, hypergeometric tests were used to score TCR-TCR, TCR-HLA and TCR-CMV co-occurrence, with a repertoire-size bias correction applied to TCR pairs. In a later analysis, false discovery rates were estimated by permuting HLA or CMV assignments 20 times. In a later analysis, co-occurring TCRs were grouped with DBSCAN, and TCRdist sequence similarity was added when clustering was performed within HLA-allele-positive subsets. Repertoires with fewer than 30,000 or more than 120,000 public chains, plus five repertoires with anomalous nucleotide sharing, were excluded from co-occurrence clustering. TCRdb took over this immuneACCESS table, retaining in-frame rearrangements with V and J assigned. Such tables are incomplete; in checked studies, under half of the missing clones stem from an unresolved V gene, and the remainder is unexplained. Clone size and V and J calls were adopted from that table, with D and trimming inferred from the DNA. The sample table records under 200,000 clones; approximately 59% of these occur just once. Under 3% of the sample belongs to the ten largest clones.

This TCR derives from a man aged 35 to 55 in good health and CMV-seronegative. The sample comprised PBMCs. The chain is made from TRBV7-2 and TRBJ1-3, and perhaps TRBD1 as D gene, on 6 matching bases. The CDR3: CASSWTDAGNTIYF. The sequenced DNA is TGTGCCAGCAGCTGGACAGACGCTGGAAACACCATATATTTT. The CDR3, completed at both ends by the reference TRBV7-2 and TRBJ1-3 genes, gives the full variable domain GAGVSQSPSNKVTEKGKDVELRCDPISGHTALYWYRQSLGQGLEFLIYFQGNSAPDKSGLPSDRFSAERTGGSVSTLTIQRTQQEDSAVYLCASSWTDAGNTIYFGEGSWLTVV.